The 5 T cell receptor beta chains below all came from one sample that was sequenced in a study of tissue T cells after allogeneic stem cell transplantation. The time point here: mouse harvest day 7 after allogeneic transplant. Tail vein injection delivered 10^7 T-cell-depleted bone marrow cells and 10^6 splenic CD5+ T cells. Clones were sequenced by immunoSEQ multiplex PCR, and TCRdb holds only the in-frame ones, with some missing. The sample has some 6,300 clones; about half are singletons. The source material was gut tissue. All receptors derive from a female BALB/c mouse given C57BL/6 T cells with graft-versus-host disease after an allogeneic hematopoietic cell transplant.

This clone rates as medium-sized. Gene names follow the mouse nomenclature. The read ends 1 residue shy of where the CDR3 ends; the end is completed using the germline J gene. The chain couples TRBV26 to TRBJ2-7, with TRBD1 matching 7 bases. With 2 bases clipped from V and 3 bases from J, the junction kept 1 base outside the gene matches. CDR1 is KGHPV, CDR2 FQNQEV, per germline (reference sequence). The CDR3 is 13 residues long. The CDR3 DNA, read in part, is TGTGCCAGCAGTCTGAGGGACAGCTATGAACAGTAC. It is translated as CASSLRDSYEQY. The full CDR3 reads CASSLRDSYEQYF. Filled out from reference TRBV26 and TRBJ2-7, the complete variable domain reads NSKVIQTPRYLVKGQGQKAKMRCIPEKGHPVVFWYQQNKNNEFKFLINFQNQEVLQQIDMTEKRFSAECPSNSPCSLEIQSSEAGDSALYLCASSLRDSYEQYFGPGTRLTVL.

On this clone: The gene names given are mouse names. The CDR3 end is not reached by the read, which stops 1 residue before it; the germline J gene fills it in. The J gene is TRBJ1-1, the V gene TRBV1, with 9 bases that match TRBD1. The ends lost 0 bases at V and 1 base at J; junction bases unmatched: 3. There are 16 residues in the CDR3. Germline V CDR1 and CDR2: NSQYPW, LRSPGD (reference sequence). Partial CDR3 DNA: TGCACCTGCAGTGCAGATGAGGACAGGGGGAACACAGAAGTCTTC. It codes for CTCSADEDRGNTEVF. The CDR3 in full is CTCSADEDRGNTEVFF. Complete variable domain (other parts from reference TRBV1 and TRBJ1-1): VTLLEQNPRWRLVPRGQAVNLRCILKNSQYPWMSWYQQDLQKQLQWLFTLRSPGDKEVKSLPGADYLATRVTDTELRLQVANMSQGRTLYCTCSADEDRGNTEVFFGKGTRLTVV.

This clone has more than one count but fewer than ten. Gene names follow the mouse nomenclature. The sequenced fragment ends 1 residue before the CDR3 boundary, so the rest is inferred from the germline J gene. Other DNA sequences in the same sample also yield this CDR3. V usage is TRBV26 and J usage is TRBJ1-3, with TRBD1 as a possible D gene (6 bases). This CDR3 has 15 residues. Trimming took 3 bases from V and 0 from J, leaving 9 bases between them. The V gene's germline CDR1 is KGHPV and CDR2 FQNQEV (reference sequence). The CDR3 is CASSLRGDSGNTLYF. Incomplete CDR3 DNA: TGTGCCAGCAGTCTAAGGGGGGATTCTGGAAATACGCTCTAT.

This clone was detected only a few times. Gene names follow the mouse nomenclature. Read coverage stops 1 residue before the CDR3 terminus; the germline J gene supplies the remainder. The chain uses TRBV26 and TRBJ2-7, with TRBD1 matching over 7 bases. In germline, CDR1 is KGHPV, CDR2 FQNQEV (reference sequence). The CDR3 spans 14 residues. The ends lost 4 bases at V and 0 bases at J; junction bases unmatched: 3. The chain's CDR3 is CASSHRGGSYEQYF. The CDR3 DNA, read in part, is TGTGCCAGCAGTCACAGGGGAGGCTCCTATGAACAGTAC.

This clone occurred a few times. The gene names given are mouse names. The CDR3 is cut off 1 residue early in the read; its end comes from the germline J gene. This rearrangement joins TRBV26 to TRBJ1-2; 10 bases line up with TRBD1. From germline, CDR1 is KGHPV and CDR2 FQNQEV (reference sequence). V lost 8 bases and J lost 2; bases outside the gene matches: 2. The CDR3 covers 13 residues. The sequenced CDR3 bases are TGTGCCAGCTCGGGACAGGGGAACTCCGACTACACC. Its translation is CASSGQGNSDYT. The full CDR3 reads CASSGQGNSDYTF.